What follows are 28 T cell receptor beta chains derived from one specimen sequenced in a study of cytomegalovirus exposure and HLA in healthy donors. A multiplex PCR was run with 60 Vbeta primers and 13 Jbeta primers. Generated by immunoSEQ multiplex PCR, the TCRdb table keeps only in-frame clones and is missing some. The data show over 200,000 clones, nearly 80% seen once. The material sequenced was PBMCs. Source of these receptors: a male donor in good health and CMV-seronegative.

The chain is built from TRBV30 and TRBJ1-6; possible D gene TRBD1, 5 bases. Trimming removed 4 bases from V and 7 bases from J, with 23 bases in between. The CDR3 consists of 17 residues. From germline, CDR1 is GTSNPN and CDR2 SVGIG (reference sequence). The CDR3 loop reads CAWIPRQGGFGNSPLHF. CDR3 DNA sequence: TGTGCCTGGATTCCAAGGCAGGGTGGATTCGGGAATTCACCCCTCCACTTT. The full variable domain, in which reference TRBV30 and TRBJ1-6 provide the parts outside the CDR3, is SQTIHQWPATLVQPVGSPLSLECTVEGTSNPNLYWYRQAAGRGLQLLFYSVGIGQISSEVPQNLSASRPQDRQFILSSKKLLLSDSGFYLCAWIPRQGGFGNSPLHFGNGTRLTVT.

The gene calls are TRBV5-6 and TRBJ1-1; D possibly corresponds to TRBD1 (6 bases). This CDR3 region has 13 residues. Germline CDR1 reads SGHDT; CDR2 reads YYEEEE. Trimming stripped 0 bases from V and 11 bases from J, with 14 bases between. Written as DNA, the CDR3 is TGTGCCAGCAGCTTGGCGGGCCCAGGGGTCGCTTTCTTT. Translated: CASSLAGPGVAFF.

V and J are TRBV5-5 and TRBJ1-2, with 10 nucleotides matching TRBD1. The length of the CDR3 is 15 residues. The V and J ends lost 0 bases and 5 bases, in that order; junction bases with no gene match: 4. Germline V gene sequence: CDR1 SGHKS, CDR2 YYEKEE (reference sequence). The CDR3 bases are TGTGCCAGCAGCTTGGGTGGACAGGGGGATTATGGCTACACCTTC. Its protein product is CASSLGGQGDYGYTF.

The CDR3 bases are TGTGCCAGCAGTTTCGATACAGGGGGGAATCAGCCCCAGCATTTT. It specifies CASSFDTGGNQPQHF. The chain links TRBV2 to TRBJ1-5; the match to TRBD1 covers 8 bases. Germline loops: CDR1 SNHLY, CDR2 FYNNEI. The CDR3 totals 15 residues. Trimming cost V 5 bases and J 4 bases; bases outside gene matches: 7.

V and J are TRBV27 and TRBJ2-1; 10 nucleotides line up with TRBD2. Looked up from germline, CDR1 is MNHEY and CDR2 is SMNVEV (reference sequence). The CDR3 covers 14 residues. V shed 3 bases, J shed 10 bases, and the junction held 6 bases outside the gene matches. CDR3 nucleotide sequence: TGTGCCAGCAGTTTTGCAGCGGGGGGGCGCGAGCAGTTCTTC. It specifies CASSFAAGGREQFF.

The chain has TRBV28 and TRBJ1-4, with 9 bases matching TRBD1. There are 15 residues in the CDR3. Per germline, CDR1 MDHEN and CDR2 SYDVKM. V trimming: 5 bases; J trimming: 3 bases; junction bases outside the gene matches: 4. This CDR3 reads CASSPRTGANEKLFF. CDR3 nucleotide sequence: TGTGCCAGCAGTCCCCGGACAGGGGCTAATGAAAAACTGTTTTTT.

The CDR3 loop reads CAWSEGQAYNSPLHF. The CDR3 DNA is TGTGCCTGGAGTGAGGGACAGGCATATAATTCACCCCTCCACTTT. The rearrangement uses TRBV30 and TRBJ1-6; 8 positions agree with TRBD1. The V gene's germline CDR1 is GTSNPN and CDR2 SVGIG (reference sequence). The CDR3 extends over 15 amino acids. V lost 1 base to trimming and J lost 4 bases; unmatched junction nucleotides: 3. Full variable domain (missing parts from reference TRBV30 and TRBJ1-6): SQTIHQWPATLVQPVGSPLSLECTVEGTSNPNLYWYRQAAGRGLQLLFYSVGIGQISSEVPQNLSASRPQDRQFILSSKKLLLSDSGFYLCAWSEGQAYNSPLHFGNGTRLTVT.

This clone was found once. The rearrangement links TRBV9 to TRBJ2-2, with TRBD2 matching over 9 bases. V trimming: 1 base; J trimming: 8 bases; junction bases outside the gene matches: 15. The CDR3 runs 18 residues. Germline values: CDR1 SGDLS, CDR2 YYNGEE. Here the CDR3 reads CASSVLSGGSGRGGELFF. For the CDR3, the DNA is TGTGCCAGCAGCGTACTTTCCGGGGGTAGCGGGAGAGGAGGGGAGCTGTTTTTT.

This chain links TRBV18 with TRBJ2-1; 14 bases line up with TRBD2. The germline V gene has CDR1 KGHSH and CDR2 LQKENI. This CDR3 comprises 16 residues. Trimming took 5 bases from V and 7 from J; bases not matched to a gene: 7. The CDR3 region has the DNA TGTGCCAGCTCATCCAGACTAGCGGGAGGGTTAAATGAGCAGTTCTTC. Its translation is CASSSRLAGGLNEQFF. Based on the CDR3 plus reference TRBV18 and TRBJ2-1, the full variable domain is NAGVMQNPRHLVRRRGQEARLRCSPMKGHSHVYWYRQLPEEGLKFMVYLQKENIIDESGMPKERFSAEFPKEGPSILRIQQVVRGDSAAYFCASSSRLAGGLNEQFFGPGTRLTVL.

The J gene is TRBJ2-7, the V gene TRBV27; D is perhaps TRBD1 (6 bases). V was pared by 6 bases and J by 0 bases, with 15 bases between. This CDR3 spans 15 amino acids. Germline assignment: CDR1 MNHEY and CDR2 SMNVEV (reference sequence). CDR3 residues: CASRTRQANSYEQYF. CDR3 sequence (DNA): TGTGCCAGCAGGACCAGACAGGCGAACTCCTACGAGCAGTACTTC.

This clone was detected only once. The rearrangement uses TRBV20-1 and TRBJ2-1, with D possibly matching TRBD1 (6 bases). The V gene lost 5 bases and the J gene lost 10 bases, with 9 bases spanning the gap. The germline V gene encodes CDR1 DFQATT and CDR2 SNEGSKA (reference sequence). The CDR3 contains 10 residues. The CDR3 DNA reads as TGCAGTGCTTACAGGGACGAGCAGTTCTTC. It translates to CSAYRDEQFF.

The chain carries TRBV7-8 and TRBJ2-3, with TRBD2 matching 9 bases. Germline loops: CDR1 SGHVS, CDR2 FQNEAQ. J lost 4 bases, V lost 8 bases, and 10 bases had no gene match. The CDR3 has 15 amino acids. CDR3 bases: TGTGCCAGCCGGCGTGGGCGGGAGGGCTCAGATACGCAGTATTTT. Translation gives CASRRGREGSDTQYF.

The table lists this clone with a few counts. The rearrangement joins TRBV7-8 to TRBJ1-5; D is unresolved. V was cut by 5 bases and J by 4 bases, with 15 bases left in between. Germline-derived CDR1 and CDR2 are SGHVS and FQNEAQ. The CDR3 contains 15 residues. CDR3 nucleotides: TGTGCCAGCAGCCGGGAGGGATATGGGAATCAGCCCCAGCATTTT. It yields the protein CASSREGYGNQPQHF. The complete variable domain, with remaining parts taken from reference TRBV7-8 and TRBJ1-5, reads GAGVSQSPRYKVAKRGQDVALRCDPISGHVSLFWYQQALGQGPEFLTYFQNEAQLDKSGLPSDRFFAERPEGSVSTLKIQRTQQEDSAVYLCASSREGYGNQPQHFGDGTRLSIL.

The V and J genes are TRBV5-1 and TRBJ1-1; a possible D gene is TRBD1 (6 bases). CDR1 is SGHRS, CDR2 YFSETQ, per germline. The V gene lost 0 bases and the J gene lost 1 base, with 10 bases spanning the gap. This CDR3 comprises 15 residues. The DNA for the CDR3 is TGCGCCAGCAGCTTGGACGGACAGAGGAACACTGAAGCTTTCTTT. Protein product: CASSLDGQRNTEAFF.

The chain links TRBV5-1 to TRBJ2-5; 9 bases align to TRBD1. Germline loops: CDR1 SGHRS, CDR2 YFSETQ. With 0 bases clipped from V and 3 bases from J, the junction kept 0 bases outside the gene matches. This CDR3 is built from 14 residues. CDR3 amino acids: CASSLGDREETQYF. The CDR3 DNA reads as TGCGCCAGCAGCTTGGGGGACAGGGAAGAGACCCAGTACTTC.

The chain has TRBV5-4 and TRBJ2-1; 8 bases line up with TRBD2. Germline trimming cut 6 bases from V and 0 bases from J; bases unmatched to any gene: 8. This CDR3 region has 16 residues. Germline CDR1 and CDR2: SGHNT and YYREEE (reference sequence). The CDR3: CASNPGGEGSYNEQFF. In DNA form, the CDR3 reads TGTGCCAGCAATCCCGGGGGGGAGGGCTCCTACAATGAGCAGTTCTTC.

The rearrangement uses TRBV27 and TRBJ1-2; D is ambiguous. Trimming pared 4 bases from V and 4 bases from J, leaving 19 bases between. The CDR3 totals 16 residues. CDR1 MNHEY and CDR2 SMNVEV come from the germline V gene (reference sequence). The DNA of the CDR3 is TGTGCCAGCAGTTCAATACCCGACCCGGCGGGCTATGGCTACACCTTC. Translating it yields CASSSIPDPAGYGYTF.

The J gene is TRBJ1-4, the V gene TRBV6-6; D is unresolved. CDR1 is MNHNY and CDR2 is SVGAGI in the germline V gene (reference sequence). The CDR3 is 13 amino acids. V lost 5 bases, J lost 6 bases, and 10 bases lay in between. The CDR3, as DNA: TGTGCCAGCAGTATGGAGCTAGATGAAAAACTGTTTTTT. Translating it yields CASSMELDEKLFF.

Worth noting for this clone: This CDR3 is also generated by other DNA sequences in the sample. The chain joins TRBV5-1 to TRBJ1-4; D may be TRBD1 (6 bases). V lost 2 bases and J lost 2, with 16 bases in between. The CDR3 sequence is 17 residues long. The germline V gene has CDR1 SGHRS and CDR2 YFSETQ. The CDR3 DNA reads TGCGCCAGCAGCTTAGGGGCAGGGGTTTCGACTAATGAAAAACTGTTTTTT. This sequence encodes CASSLGAGVSTNEKLFF.

The rearrangement links TRBV6-4 to TRBJ2-7, with no clear D. Trimming removed 2 bases at V and 4 bases at J, with 18 bases between. Germline CDR1 and CDR2: MRHNA and SNTAGT. This CDR3 comprises 16 residues. In DNA form, the CDR3 reads TGTGCCAGCAGTGACCCGCCCCCGGTCCCGCCGTACGAGCAGTACTTC. This gives the protein CASSDPPPVPPYEQYF.

The J gene is TRBJ2-3, the V gene TRBV5-4; 9 nucleotides line up with TRBD2. V gave up 2 bases and J gave up 2 bases; unmatched junction bases: 3. There are 15 residues in the CDR3. Germline V gene data show CDR1 as SGHNT and CDR2 as YYREEE (reference sequence). The CDR3 DNA is TGTGCCAGCAGCTTACTAGCGGGCCCCACAGATACGCAGTATTTT. Protein sequence: CASSLLAGPTDTQYF.

This chain's CDR3 is CASSQDQGLASYEQYF. As DNA, the CDR3 is TGTGCCAGCAGCCAAGATCAGGGCCTGGCCTCCTACGAGCAGTACTTC. The chain employs TRBV4-2 and TRBJ2-7; the D gene is possibly TRBD1 (5 bases). With 0 bases removed from V and 0 bases from J, the gap between germline ends came to 12 bases. Germline V gene data show CDR1 as LGHNA and CDR2 as YNFKEQ. The CDR3 length is 16 residues.

This clone is a singleton in its sample. The chain has TRBV4-2 and TRBJ1-5, with a tentative D call TRBD1 (6 bases). Germline V CDR1 and CDR2: LGHNA, YNFKEQ. The CDR3 length is 14 residues. The V end lost 7 bases, the J end lost 6 bases, and 16 bases lay between the germline ends. CDR3 residues: CASNRAGEGQPQHF. For the CDR3, the DNA is TGTGCCAGCAATCGGGCAGGGGAAGGTCAGCCCCAGCATTTT.

The chain is built from TRBV29-1 and TRBJ1-3; 10 positions match TRBD1. Germline CDR1 SQVTM, CDR2 ANQGSEA. V gave up 2 bases and J gave up 4 bases; unmatched junction bases: 8. The CDR3 spans 16 residues. The CDR3 DNA reads TGCAGCGTTGAACACCGGGACAGGGGACCCGGAAACACCATATATTTT. Protein sequence: CSVEHRDRGPGNTIYF. The variable domain in full, with the rest retrieved from reference TRBV29-1 and TRBJ1-3, is SAVISQKPSRDICQRGTSLTIQCQVDSQVTMMFWYRQQPGQSLTLIATANQGSEATYESGFVIDKFPISRPNLTFSTLTVSNMSPEDSSIYLCSVEHRDRGPGNTIYFGEGSWLTVV.

The chain couples TRBV19 to TRBJ1-2; D is ambiguous. Germline lookup yields CDR1 LNHDA and CDR2 SQIVND (reference sequence). The CDR3 contains 16 residues. V lost 3 bases and J lost 2, with 16 bases in between. CDR3 in amino acids: CASSIGGQPNNYGYTF. In DNA, the CDR3 is TGTGCCAGTAGTATTGGCGGGCAGCCCAACAACTATGGCTACACCTTC.

The rearrangement uses TRBV6-5 and TRBJ1-2; D perhaps matches TRBD1 (5 bases). The CDR3 has 15 amino acids. V was clipped by 6 bases and J by 8 bases, with 22 bases between them. The germline gives CDR1 MNHEY, CDR2 SVGAGI. The DNA of the CDR3 is TGTGCCAGCAGCCCTCGGTCGGGGGGAGCGGGGGGCTACACCTTC. It yields the protein CASSPRSGGAGGYTF.

CDR3 protein: CASSLPGQGGNTIYF. Here the CDR3 DNA reads TGTGCCAGCAGTTTACCCGGGCAGGGGGGAAACACCATATATTTT. The chain uses TRBV28 and TRBJ1-3; possibly TRBD1 for D (6 bases). V dropped 2 bases and J dropped 4 bases, with 12 bases sitting between them. The CDR3 length is 15 residues. Germline CDR1 MDHEN, CDR2 SYDVKM.

This clone has a handful of counts. The chain employs TRBV2 and TRBJ1-5; TRBD1 matches at 7 bases. Germline CDR1 is SNHLY and CDR2 is FYNNEI. This CDR3 is 15 amino acids long. V was clipped by 3 bases and J by 3 bases; unmatched bases: 5. CDR3 loop: CASSERQGSNQPQHF. The CDR3 nucleotides are TGTGCCAGCAGTGAGAGACAGGGCTCCAATCAGCCCCAGCATTTT.